This T cell receptor beta chain originates from a study of blood T cell repertoires in COVID-19. Libraries were prepared by immunoSEQ multiplex PCR; TCRdb keeps only in-frame clonotypes and omits some of them. There are about 100,000 clones in the sample; 75% to 90% occur only once, and roughly 1.2% lies in the top ten. This CDR3 is built from 15 residues. Looked up from germline, CDR1 is SGHRS and CDR2 is YFSETQ. Losses at the gene ends were 0 bases for V and 2 bases for J; bases not matched to a gene: 3. The clonotype comes from a man older than 75 with active or convalescent COVID-19. The chain combines TRBV5-1 with TRBJ2-3; 7 positions match TRBD2. Sequenced sample: peripheral blood. This CDR3 is CASSLVSGDTDTQYF. The CDR3, as DNA: TGCGCCAGCAGCTTGGTCAGCGGGGACACAGATACGCAGTATTTT.